In this sample, the clone carrying this T cell receptor (beta chain) turned up once. The target antigen is unknown. Sequencing was performed with immunoSEQ multiplex PCR; in TCRdb, only in-frame clones are kept and a portion is missing. Among around 12,000 clones listed, approximately 88% were seen once. The data were obtained in a study of blood T cell dynamics during melanoma immunotherapy. Germline lookup yields CDR1 MDHEN and CDR2 SYDVKM. There are 15 residues in the CDR3. Between the trimmed V and J ends, which lost 4 bases and 1 base, there was a span of 13 bases. Time point here: week 3, after first cycle of checkpoint inhibitor. Response was assessed by RECIST 1.1 at 12 weeks, except a couple of rapid progressors. Study results and limitations: It remained unknown if the driving T cell clones were melanoma-specific.

The input for sequencing was blood, taken from a patient treated with checkpoint blockade. The receptor was isolated from a human donor with melanoma. The rearrangement uses TRBV28 and TRBJ1-1, with no clear D. CDR3 sequence (DNA): TGTGCCAGCAGTTCAAGGCGTCTGGGGAACACTGAAGCTTTCTTT. Protein: CASSSRRLGNTEAFF.